Listed below are T cell receptor beta chains from one sample, sequenced in a study of blood T cell repertoires in COVID-19. Produced via immunoSEQ multiplex PCR; TCRdb's table is partial and in-frame only. Of over 150,000 clones in the sample, 83% were seen once. Material for sequencing was peripheral blood. The source is an elderly woman with acute or convalescent COVID-19. Each CDR3 is given without its conserved first and last residue.

J | V | CDR3
TRBJ1-2 | TRBV15 | ATSREVGPYGYT
TRBJ1-5 | TRBV19 | ASTAGTGHQPQH
TRBJ2-7 | TRBV7-9 | ASSIGTGVYEQY
TRBJ1-4 | TRBV28 | ASGLGGGGEKLF
TRBJ1-6 | TRBV7-9 | ASRPTGEYSPLH
TRBJ2-1 | TRBV7-6 | ASSPGDSGFNEQF
TRBJ1-1 | TRBV15 | ATSNRMNTEAF
TRBJ1-2 | TRBV12-3/TRBV12-4 | ASSQTGSRGYT
TRBJ2-1 | TRBV5-1 | ASSLQGNNEQF
TRBJ2-5 | TRBV19 | ASSMGGGYQETQY
TRBJ1-1 | TRBV30 | AWNLEVGAF
TRBJ2-7 | TRBV7-2 | ASSLEWDKAYEQY
TRBJ2-1 | TRBV7-3 | ASSPKTGPRQF
TRBJ2-7 | TRBV7-2 | ASSPEVRSGAYEQY
TRBJ2-7 | TRBV19 | ASMISSTSYEQY
TRBJ2-3 | TRBV19 | ASSLYTSGLRTDTQY
TRBJ1-6 | TRBV2 | ASSFDRARRAFSPLH
TRBJ2-3 | TRBV24-1 | ATSDWTGGRTDTQY
TRBJ2-1 | TRBV19 | ASSRERNEQF
TRBJ1-4 | TRBV5-1 | ASTPGEKGNEKLF
TRBJ2-3 | TRBV4-2 | ASSQSSADTQY
TRBJ2-2 | TRBV28 | ASIFSGSGELF
TRBJ2-2 | TRBV7-2 | ASSLEGLAARGELF
TRBJ1-2 | TRBV28 | ASSLAGRNYGYT
TRBJ1-2 | TRBV7-9 | ASSPSNYGYT
TRBJ2-7 | TRBV29-1 | SVRTGSYEQY
TRBJ1-6 | TRBV19 | ASNAGSPNSPLH
TRBJ2-7 | TRBV12-2 | ASRFQSGGPSSYEQY
TRBJ2-7 | TRBV10-3 | AISETSGSKAEQY
TRBJ1-4 | TRBV19 | ASSTGGTEVEKLF
TRBJ2-2 | TRBV4-2 | ASSRSLAGGNVGELF
TRBJ2-1 | TRBV7-2 | ASSLAVALDSYNEQF
TRBJ1-1 | TRBV18 | ASSLSREGSTEAF
TRBJ2-3 | TRBV6-2/TRBV6-3 | ASSYSKSFSGDTQY
TRBJ2-3 | TRBV2 | AGGRGTTSPQY
TRBJ1-4 | TRBV28 | ASSLEPENEKLF
TRBJ2-1 | TRBV7-2 | ASSLSHGYNEQF
TRBJ1-1 | TRBV6-2/TRBV6-3 | ASSYRGYTEAF
TRBJ2-5 | TRBV5-1 | ASSLPSEETQY
TRBJ1-2 | TRBV4-3 | ASSQQDRGHYGYT
TRBJ2-1 | TRBV5-1 | ASSPGGGGLGITHEQF
TRBJ1-5 | TRBV30 | AWNRGWQPQH
TRBJ2-4 | TRBV2 | ASSGTPGQGSL
TRBJ2-7 | TRBV7-2 | ASSLEVRELDEQY
TRBJ1-4 | TRBV5-5 | ASSVLDRESLF
TRBJ1-2 | TRBV9 | ASSPAGTGYGYT
TRBJ1-2 | TRBV6-1 | ASSEQTWTINYGYT
TRBJ2-2 | TRBV6-2/TRBV6-3 | ASSLYNTGELF
TRBJ1-1 | TRBV7-2 | ASSPPESKAF
TRBJ1-1 | TRBV5-4 | ASSSVGQMNTEAF
TRBJ1-1 | TRBV10-3 | ASEDRVLGAF
TRBJ1-2 | TRBV6-5 | ASSSNTGFHYGYT